The clone carrying this TCR beta chain was detected once. Its antigen is currently unknown. The sample belongs to a study of cytomegalovirus exposure and HLA in healthy donors. Study details: In a previous analysis, 110 million or so unique TCR beta sequences were found from 170 million or so T cells.

Study-level results: Further analysis, carried out later, found HLA-associated TCR beta chains more clonally expanded than equally common other chains. Researchers reported in a later analysis that common viral pathogens appeared linked to several top clusters. Previously analyzed data showed that most TCR beta V segments were productive at a frequency of about 90% or about 30%.

V shed 3 bases and J shed 10 bases, with 18 bases lying between them. This CDR3 has 15 residues. Germline loops: CDR1 SGHTA, CDR2 FQGNSA. PCR involved 60 Vbeta and 13 Jbeta primers. Sequencing used immunoSEQ multiplex PCR; TCRdb keeps in-frame clones, though not all of them. The repertoire has approximately 170,000 clones, approximately 80% of them found once; the top ten carry about 5%. This receptor was obtained from a woman aged 45-59 years in good health and CMV-seropositive. The specimen was PBMCs. The rearrangement uses TRBV7-2 and TRBJ1-4; D is unclear. This CDR3 is CASSLKTDILPKLFF. CDR3 coding DNA: TGTGCCAGCAGCTTGAAAACCGACATTCTCCCAAAACTGTTTTTT.